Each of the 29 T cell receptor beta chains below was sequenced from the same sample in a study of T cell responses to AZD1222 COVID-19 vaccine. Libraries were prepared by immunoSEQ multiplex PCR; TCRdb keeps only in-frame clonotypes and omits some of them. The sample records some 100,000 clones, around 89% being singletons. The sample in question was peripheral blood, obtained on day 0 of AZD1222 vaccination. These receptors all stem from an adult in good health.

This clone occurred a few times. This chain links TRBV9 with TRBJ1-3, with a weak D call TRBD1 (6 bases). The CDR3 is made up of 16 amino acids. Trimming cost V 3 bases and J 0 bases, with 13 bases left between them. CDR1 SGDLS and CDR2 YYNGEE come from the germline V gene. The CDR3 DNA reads TGTGCCAGCAGCGCCCTGAACAGGGACTCTGGAAACACCATATATTTT. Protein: CASSALNRDSGNTIYF.

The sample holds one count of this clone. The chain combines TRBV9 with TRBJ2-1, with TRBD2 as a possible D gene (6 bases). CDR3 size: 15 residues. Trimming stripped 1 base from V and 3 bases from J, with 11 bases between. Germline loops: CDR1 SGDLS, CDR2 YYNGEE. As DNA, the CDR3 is TGTGCCAGCAGCGTAAGAGTGGGGGGCTACAATGAGCAGTTCTTC. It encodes CASSVRVGGYNEQFF.

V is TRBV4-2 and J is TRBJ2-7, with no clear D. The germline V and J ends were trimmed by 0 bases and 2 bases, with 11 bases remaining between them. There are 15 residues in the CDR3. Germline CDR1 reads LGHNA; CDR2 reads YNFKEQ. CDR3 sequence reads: CASSQEPRLPYEQYF. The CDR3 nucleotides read TGTGCCAGCAGCCAAGAGCCCCGCTTACCCTACGAGCAGTACTTC.

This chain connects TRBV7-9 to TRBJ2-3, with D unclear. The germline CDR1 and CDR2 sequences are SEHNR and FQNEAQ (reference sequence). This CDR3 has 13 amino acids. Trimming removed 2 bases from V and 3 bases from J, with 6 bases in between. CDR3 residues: CASSLYVTDTQYF. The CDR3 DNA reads TGTGCCAGCAGCTTATACGTTACAGATACGCAGTATTTT.

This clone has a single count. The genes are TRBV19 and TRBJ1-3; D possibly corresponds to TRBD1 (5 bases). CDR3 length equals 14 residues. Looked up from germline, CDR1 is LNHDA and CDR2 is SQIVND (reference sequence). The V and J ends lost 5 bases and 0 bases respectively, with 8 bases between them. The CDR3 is CASSQGVSGNTIYF. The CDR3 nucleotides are TGTGCCAGTAGTCAGGGCGTCTCTGGAAACACCATATATTTT. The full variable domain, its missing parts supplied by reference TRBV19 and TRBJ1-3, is DGGITQSPKYLFRKEGQNVTLSCEQNLNHDAMYWYRQDPGQGLRLIYYSQIVNDFQKGDIAEGYSVSREKKESFPLTVTSAQKNPTAFYLCASSQGVSGNTIYFGEGSWLTVV.

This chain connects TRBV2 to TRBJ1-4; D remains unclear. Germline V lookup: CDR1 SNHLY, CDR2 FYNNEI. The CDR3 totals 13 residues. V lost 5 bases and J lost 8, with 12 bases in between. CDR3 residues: CASSRTPSEKLFF. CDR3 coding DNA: TGTGCCAGCAGTAGGACCCCCTCGGAAAAACTGTTTTTT.

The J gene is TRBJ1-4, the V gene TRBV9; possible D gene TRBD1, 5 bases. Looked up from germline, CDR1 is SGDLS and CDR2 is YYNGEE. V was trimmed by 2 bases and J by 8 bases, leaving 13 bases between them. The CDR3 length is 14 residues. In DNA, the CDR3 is TGTGCCAGCAGCGTTGGAGGGGCACGGGAAAAACTGTTTTTT. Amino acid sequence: CASSVGGAREKLFF.

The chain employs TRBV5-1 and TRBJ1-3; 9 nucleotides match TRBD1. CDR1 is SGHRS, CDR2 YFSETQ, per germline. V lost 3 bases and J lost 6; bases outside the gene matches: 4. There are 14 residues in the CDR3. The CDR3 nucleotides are TGCGCCAGCAGCTGGGGACAGGGAGAAAACACCATATATTTT. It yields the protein CASSWGQGENTIYF.

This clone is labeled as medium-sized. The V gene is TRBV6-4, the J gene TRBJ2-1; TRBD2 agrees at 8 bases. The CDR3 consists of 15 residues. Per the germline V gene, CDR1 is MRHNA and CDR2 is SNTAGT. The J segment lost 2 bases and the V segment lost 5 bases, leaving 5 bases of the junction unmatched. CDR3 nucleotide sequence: TGTGCCAGCAGTCAGCTAGCGGGCACCTACAATGAGCAGTTCTTC. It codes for CASSQLAGTYNEQFF.

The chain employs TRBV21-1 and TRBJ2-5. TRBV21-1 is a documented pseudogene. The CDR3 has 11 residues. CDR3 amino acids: CASPTVETQYF. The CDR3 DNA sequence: TGTGCCAGCCCCACCGTGGAGACCCAGTACTTC.

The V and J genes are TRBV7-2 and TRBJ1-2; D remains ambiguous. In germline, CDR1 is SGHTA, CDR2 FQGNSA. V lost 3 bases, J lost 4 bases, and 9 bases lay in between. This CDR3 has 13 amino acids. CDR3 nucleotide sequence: TGTGCCAGCAGCTTTACGGAAGTCTATGGCTACACCTTC. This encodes CASSFTEVYGYTF.

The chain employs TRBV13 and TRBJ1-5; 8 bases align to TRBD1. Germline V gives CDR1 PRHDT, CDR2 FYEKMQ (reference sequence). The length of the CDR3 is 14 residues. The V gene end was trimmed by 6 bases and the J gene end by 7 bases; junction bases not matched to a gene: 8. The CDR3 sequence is CASSYRTGRQPQHF. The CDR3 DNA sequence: TGTGCCAGCAGTTATAGGACAGGGCGGCAGCCCCAGCATTTT.

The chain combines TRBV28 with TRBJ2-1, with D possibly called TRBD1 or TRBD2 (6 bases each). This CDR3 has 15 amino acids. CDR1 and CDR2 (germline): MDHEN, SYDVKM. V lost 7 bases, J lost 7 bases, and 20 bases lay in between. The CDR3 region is CASTRLNGGGNEQFF. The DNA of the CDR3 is TGTGCCAGCACCCGATTAAACGGAGGGGGGAATGAGCAGTTCTTC.

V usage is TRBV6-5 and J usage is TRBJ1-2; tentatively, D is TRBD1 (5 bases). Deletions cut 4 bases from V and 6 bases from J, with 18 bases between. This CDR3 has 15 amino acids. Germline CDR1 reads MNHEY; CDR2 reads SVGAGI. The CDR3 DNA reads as TGTGCCAGCAGTTCCTACCGGCAGGGAGTGAATGGCTACACCTTC. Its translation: CASSSYRQGVNGYTF.

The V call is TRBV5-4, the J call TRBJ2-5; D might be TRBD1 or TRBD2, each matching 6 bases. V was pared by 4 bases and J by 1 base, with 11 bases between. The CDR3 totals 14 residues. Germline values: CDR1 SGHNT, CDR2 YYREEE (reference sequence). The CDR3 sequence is CASSGSGAQETQYF. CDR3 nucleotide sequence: TGTGCCAGCAGCGGCTCGGGGGCCCAAGAGACCCAGTACTTC.

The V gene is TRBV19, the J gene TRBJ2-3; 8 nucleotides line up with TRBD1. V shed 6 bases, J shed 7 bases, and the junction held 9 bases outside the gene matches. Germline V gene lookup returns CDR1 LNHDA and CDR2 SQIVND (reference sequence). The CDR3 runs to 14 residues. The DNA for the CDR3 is TGTGCCAGTAGCCAGGACAGGGTTTCGAATACGCAGTATTTT. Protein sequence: CASSQDRVSNTQYF. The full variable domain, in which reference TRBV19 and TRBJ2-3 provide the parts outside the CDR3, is DGGITQSPKYLFRKEGQNVTLSCEQNLNHDAMYWYRQDPGQGLRLIYYSQIVNDFQKGDIAEGYSVSREKKESFPLTVTSAQKNPTAFYLCASSQDRVSNTQYFGPGTRLTVL.

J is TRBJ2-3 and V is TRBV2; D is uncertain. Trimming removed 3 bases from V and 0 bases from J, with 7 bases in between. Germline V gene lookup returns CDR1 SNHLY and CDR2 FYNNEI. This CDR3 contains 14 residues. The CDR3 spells CASSDSTSTDTQYF. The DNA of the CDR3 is TGTGCCAGCAGTGACAGTACTAGCACAGATACGCAGTATTTT.

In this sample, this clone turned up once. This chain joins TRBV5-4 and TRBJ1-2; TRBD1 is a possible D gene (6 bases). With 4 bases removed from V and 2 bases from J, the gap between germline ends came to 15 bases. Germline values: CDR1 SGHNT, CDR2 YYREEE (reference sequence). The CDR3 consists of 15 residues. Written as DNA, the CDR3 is TGTGCCAGCAGCCTGGCGGACAGACCCAACTATGGCTACACCTTC. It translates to CASSLADRPNYGYTF.

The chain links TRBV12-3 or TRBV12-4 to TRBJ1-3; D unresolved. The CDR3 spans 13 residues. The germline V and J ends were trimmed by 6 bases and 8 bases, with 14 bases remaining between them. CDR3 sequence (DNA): TGTGCCAGCAGGTCCCTTGCGGCGGACACCATATATTTT. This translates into CASRSLAADTIYF.

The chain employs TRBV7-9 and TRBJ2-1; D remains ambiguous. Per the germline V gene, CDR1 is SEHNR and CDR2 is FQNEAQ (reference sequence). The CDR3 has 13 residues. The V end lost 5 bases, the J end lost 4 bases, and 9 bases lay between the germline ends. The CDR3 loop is CASSHELYNEQFF. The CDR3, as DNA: TGTGCCAGCAGCCACGAACTATACAATGAGCAGTTCTTC.

For the CDR3, the DNA is TGTGCCAGCCGACCCCGGGGCGACTATGGCTACACCTTC. Its translation: CASRPRGDYGYTF. V and J are TRBV7-9 and TRBJ1-2; TRBD1 is a possible D gene (5 bases). CDR3 length: 13 amino acids. The germline V gene has CDR1 SEHNR and CDR2 FQNEAQ (reference sequence). V lost 8 bases and J 3 bases, leaving 13 bases between the germline ends.

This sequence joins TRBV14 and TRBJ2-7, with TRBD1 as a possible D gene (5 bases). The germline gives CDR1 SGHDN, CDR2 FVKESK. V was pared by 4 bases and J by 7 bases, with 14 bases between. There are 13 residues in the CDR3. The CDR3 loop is CASSRTLNGEQYF. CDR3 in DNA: TGTGCCAGCAGCCGGACACTTAACGGGGAGCAGTACTTC. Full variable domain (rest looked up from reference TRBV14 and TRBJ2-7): EAGVTQFPSHSVIEKGQTVTLRCDPISGHDNLYWYRRVMGKEIKFLLHFVKESKQDESGMPNNRFLAERTGGTYSTLKVQPAELEDSGVYFCASSRTLNGEQYFGPGTRLTVT.

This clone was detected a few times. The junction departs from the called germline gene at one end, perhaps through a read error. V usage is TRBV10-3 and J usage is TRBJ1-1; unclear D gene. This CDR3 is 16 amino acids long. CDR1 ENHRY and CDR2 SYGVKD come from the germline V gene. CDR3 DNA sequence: TGTGCCATCAGTGAGTTAGAACCGGTGACCCACACGGAAGCTTTCTTT. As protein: CAISELEPVTHTEAFF.

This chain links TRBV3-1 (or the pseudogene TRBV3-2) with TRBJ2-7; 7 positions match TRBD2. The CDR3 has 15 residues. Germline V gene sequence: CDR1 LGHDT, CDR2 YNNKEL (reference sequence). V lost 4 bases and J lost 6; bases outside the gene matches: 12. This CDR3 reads CASSLREGRESEQYF. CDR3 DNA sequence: TGTGCCAGCAGCCTTCGCGAAGGGAGGGAAAGCGAGCAGTACTTC.

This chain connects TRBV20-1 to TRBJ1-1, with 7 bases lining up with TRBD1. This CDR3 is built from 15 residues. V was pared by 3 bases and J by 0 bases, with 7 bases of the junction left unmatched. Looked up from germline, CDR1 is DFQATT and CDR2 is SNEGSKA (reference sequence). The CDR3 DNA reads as TGCAGTGCTAGTCCTACCGGACAGGTGAACACTGAAGCTTTCTTT. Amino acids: CSASPTGQVNTEAFF.

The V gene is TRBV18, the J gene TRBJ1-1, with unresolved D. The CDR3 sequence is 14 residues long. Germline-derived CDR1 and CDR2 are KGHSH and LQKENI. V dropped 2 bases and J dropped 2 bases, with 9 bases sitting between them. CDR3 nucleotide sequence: TGTGCCAGCTCACCATTTGGACCTAACACTGAAGCTTTCTTT. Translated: CASSPFGPNTEAFF.

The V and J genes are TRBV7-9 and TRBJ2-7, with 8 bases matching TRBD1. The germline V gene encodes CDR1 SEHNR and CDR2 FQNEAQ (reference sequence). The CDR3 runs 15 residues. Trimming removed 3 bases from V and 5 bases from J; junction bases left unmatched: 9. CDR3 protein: CASSFGSMTGDEQYF. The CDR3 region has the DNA TGTGCCAGCAGCTTTGGGTCGATGACAGGGGACGAGCAGTACTTC.

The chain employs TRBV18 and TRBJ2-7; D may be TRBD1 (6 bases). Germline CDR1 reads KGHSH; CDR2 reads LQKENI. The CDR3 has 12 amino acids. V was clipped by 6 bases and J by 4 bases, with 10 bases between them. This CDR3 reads CASSLGGYEQYF. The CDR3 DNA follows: TGTGCCAGCTCCTTAGGGGGATACGAGCAGTACTTC. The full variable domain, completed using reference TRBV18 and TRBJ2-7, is NAGVMQNPRHLVRRRGQEARLRCSPMKGHSHVYWYRQLPEEGLKFMVYLQKENIIDESGMPKERFSAEFPKEGPSILRIQQVVRGDSAAYFCASSLGGYEQYFGPGTRLTVT.

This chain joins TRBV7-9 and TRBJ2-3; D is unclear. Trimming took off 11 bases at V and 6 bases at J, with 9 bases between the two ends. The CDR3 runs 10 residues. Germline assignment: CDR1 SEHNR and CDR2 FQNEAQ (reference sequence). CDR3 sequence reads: CAAIPDTQYF. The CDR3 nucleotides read TGTGCCGCTATTCCGGATACGCAGTATTTT.